This TCR beta chain is from a study of molecular identifiers for immune sequencing clone quantification. Previously reported methods and listed TCR primers produced the bulk TCR libraries. TCRdb reprocessed the PCR reads via MiXCR and lists one record per CDR3 protein. The table shows approximately 500,000 distinct CDR3 sequences, with less than 30% occurring only once. Study observations and caveats: The study found clones above 20 RNA copies held over 98% of effector molecules and under 1% in naive cells.

Of note for this clonotype: Its antigen is not identified.

This CDR3 comprises 15 residues. With 2 bases clipped from V and 1 base from J, the junction kept 4 bases outside the gene matches. Germline V gene sequence: CDR1 MGHRA, CDR2 YSYEKL. Naive CD8 library inputs spanned about 19,000 to 1,000,000 sorted cells and 10%, 30% or 50% RNA. The rearrangement uses TRBV4-1 and TRBJ2-7; 8 positions agree with TRBD1. The TCR was taken from a human donor in good health. Some libraries in this study had Jurkat cell RNA spiked in. The specimen was naive CD8+ T cells from blood, with Jurkat cell RNA spiked in. The sample's subset: FACS-sorted CD8+CD4-CCR7+CD45RA+ naive T cells. The CDR3 sequence: CASSQRTGLSYEQYF. CDR3 sequence (DNA): TGCGCCAGCAGCCAAAGGACAGGGCTGTCCTACGAGCAGTACTTC.